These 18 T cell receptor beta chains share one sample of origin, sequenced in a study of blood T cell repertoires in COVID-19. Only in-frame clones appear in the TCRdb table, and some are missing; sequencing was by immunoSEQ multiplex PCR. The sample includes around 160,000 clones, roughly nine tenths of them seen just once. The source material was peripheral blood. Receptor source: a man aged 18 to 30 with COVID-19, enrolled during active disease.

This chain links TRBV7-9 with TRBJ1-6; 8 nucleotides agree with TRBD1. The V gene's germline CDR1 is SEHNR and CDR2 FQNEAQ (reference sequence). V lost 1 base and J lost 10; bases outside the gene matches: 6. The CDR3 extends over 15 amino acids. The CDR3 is CASSLVQGAESPLHF. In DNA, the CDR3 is TGTGCCAGCAGCTTAGTCCAGGGGGCGGAATCACCCCTCCACTTT.

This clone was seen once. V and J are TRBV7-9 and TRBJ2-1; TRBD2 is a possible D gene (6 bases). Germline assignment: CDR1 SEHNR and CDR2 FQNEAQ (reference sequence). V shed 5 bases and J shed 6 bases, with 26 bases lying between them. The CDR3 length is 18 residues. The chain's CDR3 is CASSTSRRGPASGNEQFF. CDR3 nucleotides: TGTGCCAGCAGCACTTCACGGCGGGGCCCCGCATCCGGCAATGAGCAGTTCTTC.

The CDR3 protein is CASSQGSGEQYF. In DNA form, the CDR3 reads TGTGCCAGCAGCCAAGGGTCGGGCGAGCAGTACTTC. This chain links TRBV3-1 (or the pseudogene TRBV3-2) with TRBJ2-7; unclear D gene. CDR3 length: 12 residues. V gave up 1 base and J gave up 6 bases, with 7 bases separating them. CDR1 LGHDT and CDR2 YNNKEL come from the germline V gene (reference sequence).

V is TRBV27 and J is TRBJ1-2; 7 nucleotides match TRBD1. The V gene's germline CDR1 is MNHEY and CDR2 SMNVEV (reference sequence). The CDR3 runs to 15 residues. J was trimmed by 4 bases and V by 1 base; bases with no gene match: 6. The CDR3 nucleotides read TGTGCCAGCAGTTTATACACAGGGGCTCCCTATGGCTACACCTTC. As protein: CASSLYTGAPYGYTF.

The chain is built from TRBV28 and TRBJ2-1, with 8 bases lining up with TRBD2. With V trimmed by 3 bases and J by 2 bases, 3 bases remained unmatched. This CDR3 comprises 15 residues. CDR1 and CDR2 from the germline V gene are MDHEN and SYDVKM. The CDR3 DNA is TGTGCCAGCAGTTTTCGAGCGGGGGCCTACAATGAGCAGTTCTTC. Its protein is CASSFRAGAYNEQFF.

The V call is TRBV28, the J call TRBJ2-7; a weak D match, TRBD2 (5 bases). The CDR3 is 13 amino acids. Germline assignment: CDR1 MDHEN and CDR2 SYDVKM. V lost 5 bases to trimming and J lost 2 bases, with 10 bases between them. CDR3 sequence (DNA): TGTGCCAGCAGTCTCACCGGGGCCTACGAGCAGTACTTC. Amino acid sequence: CASSLTGAYEQYF. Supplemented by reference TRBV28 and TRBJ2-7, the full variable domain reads DVKVTQSSRYLVKRTGEKVFLECVQDMDHENMFWYRQDPGLGLRLIYFSYDVKMKEKGDIPEGYSVSREKKERFSLILESASTNQTSMYLCASSLTGAYEQYFGPGTRLTVT.

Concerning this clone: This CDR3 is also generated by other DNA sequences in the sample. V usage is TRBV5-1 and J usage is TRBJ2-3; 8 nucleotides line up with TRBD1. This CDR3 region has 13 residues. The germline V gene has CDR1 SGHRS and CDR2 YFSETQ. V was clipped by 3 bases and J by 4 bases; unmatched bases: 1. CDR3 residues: CASSSDRADTQYF. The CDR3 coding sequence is TGCGCCAGCAGCTCGGACAGGGCAGATACGCAGTATTTT.

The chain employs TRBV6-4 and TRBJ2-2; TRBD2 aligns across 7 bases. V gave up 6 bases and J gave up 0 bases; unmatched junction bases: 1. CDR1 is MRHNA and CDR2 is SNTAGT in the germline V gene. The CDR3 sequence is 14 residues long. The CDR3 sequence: CASRLASNTGELFF. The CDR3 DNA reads TGTGCCAGCAGACTAGCGTCGAACACCGGGGAGCTGTTTTTT.

The CDR3 bases are TGTGCCAGCAGCTTAGCACAGGGGCCTGATCAGCCCCAGCATTTT. This gives the protein CASSLAQGPDQPQHF. The gene calls are TRBV7-8 and TRBJ1-5; 7 bases map to TRBD1. The V and J ends lost 0 bases and 5 bases, in that order; junction bases with no gene match: 4. The germline CDR1 and CDR2 sequences are SGHVS and FQNEAQ. The CDR3 is 15 residues long.

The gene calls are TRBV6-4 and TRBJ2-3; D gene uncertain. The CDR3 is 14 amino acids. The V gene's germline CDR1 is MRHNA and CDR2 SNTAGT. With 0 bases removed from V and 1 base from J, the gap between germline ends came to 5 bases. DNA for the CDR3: TGTGCCAGCAGTGACTCACGGGGCACAGATACGCAGTATTTT. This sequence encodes CASSDSRGTDTQYF.

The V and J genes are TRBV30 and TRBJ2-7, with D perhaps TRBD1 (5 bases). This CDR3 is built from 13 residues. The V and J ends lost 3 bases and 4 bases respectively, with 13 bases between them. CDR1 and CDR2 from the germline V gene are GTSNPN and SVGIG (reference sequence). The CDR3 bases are TGTGCCTGGAGAGAAGACAGTTTATACGAGCAGTACTTC. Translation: CAWREDSLYEQYF.

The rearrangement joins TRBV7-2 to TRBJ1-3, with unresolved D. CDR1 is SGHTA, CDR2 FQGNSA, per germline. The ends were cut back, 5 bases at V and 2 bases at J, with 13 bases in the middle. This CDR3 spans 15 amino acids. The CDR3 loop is CASSPLDLAGNTIYF. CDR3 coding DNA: TGTGCCAGCAGCCCCCTAGATTTGGCTGGAAACACCATATATTTT.

CDR3 DNA sequence: TGTGCCAGCAGCTTGCGGGACAGGGCCTCCTACGAGCAGTACTTC. Its translation: CASSLRDRASYEQYF. The chain is built from TRBV5-8 and TRBJ2-7; 9 bases are shared with TRBD1. Germline CDR1 SGHTS, CDR2 YDEGEE. This CDR3 contains 15 residues. V was pared by 1 base and J by 0 bases, with 2 bases of the junction left unmatched.

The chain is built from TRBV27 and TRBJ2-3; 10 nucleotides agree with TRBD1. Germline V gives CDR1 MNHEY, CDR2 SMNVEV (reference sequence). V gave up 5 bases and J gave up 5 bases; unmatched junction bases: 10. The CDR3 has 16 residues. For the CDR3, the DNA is TGTGCCAGCAGTGCCCCGACAGGGGGCGGGAGAGATACGCAGTATTTT. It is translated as CASSAPTGGGRDTQYF.

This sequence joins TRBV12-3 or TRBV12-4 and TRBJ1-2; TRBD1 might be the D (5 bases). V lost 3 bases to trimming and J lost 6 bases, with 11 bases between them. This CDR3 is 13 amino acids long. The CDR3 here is CASSLGGTDGYTF. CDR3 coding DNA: TGTGCCAGCAGTTTGGGCGGGACGGATGGCTACACCTTC.

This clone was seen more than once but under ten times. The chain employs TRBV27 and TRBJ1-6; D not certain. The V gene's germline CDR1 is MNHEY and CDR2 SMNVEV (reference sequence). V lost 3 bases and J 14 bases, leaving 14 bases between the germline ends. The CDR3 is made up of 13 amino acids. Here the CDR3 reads CASSFSSGVALHF. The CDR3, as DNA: TGTGCCAGCAGTTTTTCTTCCGGAGTTGCCCTCCACTTT.

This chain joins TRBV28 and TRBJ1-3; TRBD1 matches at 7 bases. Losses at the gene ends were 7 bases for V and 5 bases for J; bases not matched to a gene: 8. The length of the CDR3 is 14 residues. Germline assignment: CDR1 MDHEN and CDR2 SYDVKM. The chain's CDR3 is CASILGGGRNTIYF. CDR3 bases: TGTGCCAGCATCCTAGGAGGGGGCCGAAACACCATATATTTT.

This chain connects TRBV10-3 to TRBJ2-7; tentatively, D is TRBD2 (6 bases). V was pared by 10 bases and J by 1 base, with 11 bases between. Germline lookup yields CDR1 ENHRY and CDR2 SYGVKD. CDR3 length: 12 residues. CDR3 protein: CASGARSYEQYF. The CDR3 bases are TGTGCCAGCGGGGCCAGATCCTACGAGCAGTACTTC.